The entry that follows covers one TCR beta chain sequence. Germline V CDR1 and CDR2: MNHEY, SMNVEV (reference sequence). The CDR3 is 14 residues long. V shed 2 bases, J shed 7 bases, and the junction held 2 bases outside the gene matches. Original data processing: Using reference gene primer amplification, nucleated cell counts were estimated. TCRdb keeps only in-frame clones here, not all; method: immunoSEQ multiplex PCR. Clone size and V and J calls were adopted from that table, with D and trimming inferred from the DNA. Of 230,000 or so clones listed, around 83% are singletons. The entry originates in a study of blood T cell repertoires in COVID-19. Study-level information: Collection of acute and convalescent COVID-19 samples took place in the United States, Italy and Spain. The cDNA or gDNA used as material had been derived from T cells, B-cell-depleted T cells, or PBMCs.

The sample was peripheral blood. This clonotype was obtained from a man aged 35 to 55 who had recovered from COVID-19. The V gene is TRBV27, the J gene TRBJ2-1; 10 bases fit TRBD2. In DNA form, the CDR3 reads TGTGCCAGCAGTTTACTAGCGGGAGTGAATGAGCAGTTCTTC. Its translation is CASSLLAGVNEQFF.